This T cell receptor beta chain originates from a study of T-cell reconstitution after alpha-beta-depleted transplantation in children. This sample's TCRbeta library carried unique molecular identifier barcodes. MiXCR was run by TCRdb on the PCR reads, yielding one entry per CDR3 protein. This sample has some 200,000 distinct CDR3 sequences, with 13% to 15% found just once. V was pared by 7 bases and J by 8 bases, with 19 bases of the junction left unmatched. The CDR3 has 17 amino acids. This clonotype was seen at least ten times. V gene TRBV12-3 or TRBV12-4 combines with J gene TRBJ2-1; 8 bases agree with TRBD2. Sample: PBMCs from the stem cell graft donor, taken from the stem cell graft. The TCR was taken from a human donor who donated a stem cell graft to a child with acute lymphoblastic leukemia. The CDR3 sequence: CASTPGVAGFKGHEQFF. The CDR3 nucleotides read TGTGCCAGCACTCCCGGGGTAGCGGGATTCAAAGGGCATGAGCAGTTCTTC.